Following are 8 T cell receptor beta chains from one sample sequenced in a study of control samples from healthy donors and cancer patients. Method: immunoSEQ multiplex PCR; TCRdb's copy keeps in-frame clones and lacks some. The sample has 120,000 or so clones, around 87% seen once. The sequenced sample was blood. These receptors all come from a man between 60 and 70 years old in good health.

The rearrangement uses TRBV27 and TRBJ1-6, with D unclear. V lost 4 bases and J 10 bases, leaving 5 bases between the germline ends. The CDR3 is 11 residues long. Germline lookup yields CDR1 MNHEY and CDR2 SMNVEV (reference sequence). The CDR3 DNA is TGTGCCAGCAGTTCTGGATCACCCCTCCACTTT. Amino acid sequence: CASSSGSPLHF.

Turning to this clone: Within the sample, other DNA sequences also encode this same CDR3. The chain couples TRBV29-1 to TRBJ1-1, with D maybe TRBD1 (6 bases). From germline, CDR1 is SQVTM and CDR2 ANQGSEA. CDR3 length equals 15 residues. V lost 2 bases and J lost 5, with 18 bases in between. This CDR3 is CSVEPQTGLGTEAFF. The CDR3 bases are TGCAGCGTTGAACCTCAGACAGGACTTGGGACTGAAGCTTTCTTT.

This rearrangement joins TRBV6-2 or TRBV6-3 to TRBJ1-1; 8 nucleotides match TRBD1. CDR1 is MNHEY, CDR2 SVGEGT, per germline. The CDR3 is 13 residues long. Trimming took 6 bases from V and 4 from J; bases not matched to a gene: 4. Written as DNA, the CDR3 is TGTGCCAGCAGCGGTACAGGGGGCACTGAAGCTTTCTTT. Translation gives CASSGTGGTEAFF.

The chain couples TRBV25-1 to TRBJ2-5; TRBD1 agrees at 9 bases. Unmatched junction bases numbered 10, after V lost 4 bases and J lost 7 bases. Germline CDR1 and CDR2: MGHDK and SYGVNS. The CDR3 is 15 amino acids. The CDR3 is CASSGAGTGMRTQYF. DNA of the CDR3: TGTGCCAGCAGTGGGGCCGGGACAGGGATGAGGACCCAGTACTTC.

Written as DNA, the CDR3 is TGTGCCAGCTCACCAAGCAGGGATGGGGTCCAAGAGACCCAGTACTTC. The encoded protein is CASSPSRDGVQETQYF. V gene TRBV18 combines with J gene TRBJ2-5; D perhaps matches TRBD1 (5 bases). The CDR3 has 16 residues. V lost 2 bases and J lost 1, with 14 bases in between. Germline V lookup: CDR1 KGHSH, CDR2 LQKENI.

The V call is TRBV6-5, the J call TRBJ2-5; D is ambiguous. V was clipped by 10 bases and J by 5 bases, with 11 bases between them. CDR1 and CDR2 (germline): MNHEY, SVGAGI. This CDR3 has 11 amino acids. The CDR3 nucleotides are TGTGCCACGAACGGTGGGGAGACCCAGTACTTC. Residues: CATNGGETQYF.

This clone is a singleton in its sample. In DNA form, the CDR3 reads TGTGCCAGCAGTTCTCTTACGGGACAGGGCATTGGAAACACCATATATTTT. This encodes CASSSLTGQGIGNTIYF. This chain joins TRBV28 and TRBJ1-3, with 9 bases aligning to TRBD1. The J segment lost 3 bases and the V segment lost 4 bases, leaving 10 bases of the junction unmatched. This CDR3 spans 17 amino acids. Germline CDR1 is MDHEN and CDR2 is SYDVKM.

CDR3 region: CASSPGQGSANEKLFF. The DNA of the CDR3 is TGTGCCAGCTCACCGGGACAGGGTTCAGCCAATGAAAAACTGTTTTTT. The rearrangement links TRBV18 to TRBJ1-4; TRBD1 matches at 9 bases. Unmatched junction bases numbered 7, after V lost 3 bases and J lost 5 bases. CDR1 KGHSH and CDR2 LQKENI come from the germline V gene. This CDR3 region has 16 residues. Full variable domain (remainder filled in from reference TRBV18 and TRBJ1-4): NAGVMQNPRHLVRRRGQEARLRCSPMKGHSHVYWYRQLPEEGLKFMVYLQKENIIDESGMPKERFSAEFPKEGPSILRIQQVVRGDSAAYFCASSPGQGSANEKLFFGSGTQLSVL.